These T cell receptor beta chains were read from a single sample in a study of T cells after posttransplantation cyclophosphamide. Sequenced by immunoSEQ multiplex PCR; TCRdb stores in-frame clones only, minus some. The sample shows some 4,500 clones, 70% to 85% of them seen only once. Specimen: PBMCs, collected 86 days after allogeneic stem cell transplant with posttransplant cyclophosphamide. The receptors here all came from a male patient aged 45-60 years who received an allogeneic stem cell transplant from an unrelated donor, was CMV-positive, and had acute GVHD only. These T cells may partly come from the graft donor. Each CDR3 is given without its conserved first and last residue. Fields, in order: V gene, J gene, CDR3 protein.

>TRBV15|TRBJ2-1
ARADRSGQSVSYNEQF
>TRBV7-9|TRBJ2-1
ASSPGTSGLDEQF
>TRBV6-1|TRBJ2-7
ASSEALWGSGSYEQY
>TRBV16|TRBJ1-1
ASSQYAAGRVETEAF
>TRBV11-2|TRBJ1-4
ASSLRLNEKLF
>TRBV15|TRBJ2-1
ATSIVTGVRGNEQF
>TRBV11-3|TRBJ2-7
ASSLSGRGYEQY
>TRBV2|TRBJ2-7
ASSEGPGYEQY
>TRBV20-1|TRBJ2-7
SASTGNEQY
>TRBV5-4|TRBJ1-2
ASSRGSDGYT
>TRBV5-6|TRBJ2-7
ASSSLAGGGYEQY
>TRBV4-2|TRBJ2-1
ASSQVSGRSSYNEQF
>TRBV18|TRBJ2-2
ASSPRTDYTGELF
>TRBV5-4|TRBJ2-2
ASSLFGVTGELF
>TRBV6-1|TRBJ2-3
ASRLPGTDTQY
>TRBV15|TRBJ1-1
ATSRGQGREAF
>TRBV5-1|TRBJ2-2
ASFGGRPGTGELF
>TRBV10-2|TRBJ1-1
ASRGQRNTEAF
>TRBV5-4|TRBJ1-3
ASSLGSGNTIY
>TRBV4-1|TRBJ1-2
ASSQVLRQGGNYGYT
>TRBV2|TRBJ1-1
ASLANTEAF
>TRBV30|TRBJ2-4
AWSDQGTGNIQY
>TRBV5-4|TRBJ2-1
ASSLRRERFEQF
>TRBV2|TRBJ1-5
ASSLIGHRH
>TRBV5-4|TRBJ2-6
ASSWVGTGSSGANVLT
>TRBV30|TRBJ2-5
AWMGLAGRTQY